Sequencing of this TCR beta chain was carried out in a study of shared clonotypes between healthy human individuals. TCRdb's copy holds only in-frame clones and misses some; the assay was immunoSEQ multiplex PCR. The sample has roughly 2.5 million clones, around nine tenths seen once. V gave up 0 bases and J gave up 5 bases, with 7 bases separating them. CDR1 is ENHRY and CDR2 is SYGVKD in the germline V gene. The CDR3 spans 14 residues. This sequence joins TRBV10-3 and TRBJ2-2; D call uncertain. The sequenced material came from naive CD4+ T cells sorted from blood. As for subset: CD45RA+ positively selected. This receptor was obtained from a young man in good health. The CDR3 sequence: CAISESFGTGELFF. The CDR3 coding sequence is TGTGCCATCAGTGAGTCATTTGGGACCGGGGAGCTGTTTTTT.